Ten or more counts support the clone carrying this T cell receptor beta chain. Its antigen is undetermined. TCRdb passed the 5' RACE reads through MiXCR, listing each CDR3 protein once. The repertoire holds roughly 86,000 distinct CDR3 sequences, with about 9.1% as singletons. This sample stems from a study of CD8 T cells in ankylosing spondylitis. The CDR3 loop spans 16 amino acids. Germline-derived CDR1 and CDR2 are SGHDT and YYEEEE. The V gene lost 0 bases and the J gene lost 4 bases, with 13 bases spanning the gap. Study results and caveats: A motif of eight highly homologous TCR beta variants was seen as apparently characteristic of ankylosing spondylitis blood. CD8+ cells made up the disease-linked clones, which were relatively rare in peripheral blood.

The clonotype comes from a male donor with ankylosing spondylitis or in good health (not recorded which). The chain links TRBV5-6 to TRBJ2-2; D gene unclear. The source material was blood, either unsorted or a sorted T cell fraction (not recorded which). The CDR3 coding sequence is TGTGCCAGCAGCTTGGTCCCTCTTCCCTCCACCGGGGAGCTGTTTTTT. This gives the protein CASSLVPLPSTGELFF.